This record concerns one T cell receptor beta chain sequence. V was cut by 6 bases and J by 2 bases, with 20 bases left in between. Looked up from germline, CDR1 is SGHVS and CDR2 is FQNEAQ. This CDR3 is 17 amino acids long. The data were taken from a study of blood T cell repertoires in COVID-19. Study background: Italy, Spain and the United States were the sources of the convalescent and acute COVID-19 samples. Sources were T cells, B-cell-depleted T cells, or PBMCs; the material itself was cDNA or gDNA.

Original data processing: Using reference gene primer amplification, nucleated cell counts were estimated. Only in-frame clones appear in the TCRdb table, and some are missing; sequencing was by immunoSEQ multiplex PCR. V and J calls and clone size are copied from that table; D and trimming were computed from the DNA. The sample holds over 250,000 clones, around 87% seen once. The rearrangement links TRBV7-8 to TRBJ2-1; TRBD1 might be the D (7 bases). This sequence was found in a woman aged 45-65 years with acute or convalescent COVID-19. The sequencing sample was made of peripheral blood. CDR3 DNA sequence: TGTGCCAGCAGTTATTCTCGGCGGGACAGAGCCTACAATGAGCAGTTCTTC. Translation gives CASSYSRRDRAYNEQFF.